This entry concerns a single TCR beta chain. Its antigen is still unknown. This sample is part of a study of CD8 T cells in Susac syndrome. Study-level results: The CD4+ T cell repertoire of patients with Susac syndrome showed no detectable clonal expansion. The study conceded that its TCR sequencing and HLA analysis involved relatively few individuals.

Trimming cost V 5 bases and J 13 bases, with 21 bases left between them. The CDR3 is 14 amino acids. Germline CDR1 is SGHAT and CDR2 is FQNNGV. Random hexamers were used to reverse transcribe an amount of roughly 0.5 to 1 ug RNA. TCR beta CDR3 was amplified by immunoSEQ multiplex PCR. This amplification extended across 54 Vbeta and 13 Jbeta segments. TCRdb ran MiXCR on the immunoSEQ multiplex PCR reads and lists one entry per CDR3 protein. The sample comprises 150,000 to 200,000 distinct CDR3 sequences, 85% to 95% of which are singletons, and 0.1% to 0.12% rests with the top ten. The clonotype was recovered from a human donor with Susac syndrome. The J gene is TRBJ2-4, the V gene TRBV11-2; tentatively, D is TRBD1 or TRBD2 (6 bases each). Sample: CD4+ T cells from PBMCs. For the CDR3, the DNA is TGTGCCAGCAGCCCCATCTCCTTCGGGGGCGCCCAGTACTTC. It is translated as CASSPISFGGAQYF.